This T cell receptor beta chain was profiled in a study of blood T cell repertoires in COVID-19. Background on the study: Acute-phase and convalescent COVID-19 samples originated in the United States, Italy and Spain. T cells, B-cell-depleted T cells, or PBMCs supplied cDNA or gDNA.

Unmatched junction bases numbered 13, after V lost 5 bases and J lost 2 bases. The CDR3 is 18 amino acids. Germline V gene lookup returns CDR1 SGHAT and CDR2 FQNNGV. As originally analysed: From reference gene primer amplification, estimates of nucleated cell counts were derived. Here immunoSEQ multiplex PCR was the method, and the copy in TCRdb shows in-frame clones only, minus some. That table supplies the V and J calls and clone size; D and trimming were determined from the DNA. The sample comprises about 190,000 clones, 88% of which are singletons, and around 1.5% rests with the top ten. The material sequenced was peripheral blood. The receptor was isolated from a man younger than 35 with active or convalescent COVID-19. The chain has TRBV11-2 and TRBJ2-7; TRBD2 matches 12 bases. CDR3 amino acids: CASSPIRRTSGDPYEQYF. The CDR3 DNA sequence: TGTGCCAGCAGCCCTATCCGCCGGACTAGCGGGGACCCCTACGAGCAGTACTTC.